This entry features one T cell receptor (beta chain) sequence. This clone was recorded a few times. The specificity of this receptor is unknown. The input lacks base qualities; no much larger clone sits a single base away. These data belong to a study of T cell responses to AZD1222 COVID-19 vaccine (dated by TCRdb to about 2021). A note on the overall study: AZD1222 recipients whose second dose came at about 4 weeks and those whose second dose came at about 12 weeks were combined into one group, since spike-specific TCR depth and breadth did not differ between the two schedules. Trial participants were enrolled into age subgroups of 18-55, 56-69 and 70-plus years, which contained 148, 28 and 57 TCR-sequenced participants, respectively. TCR sequencing was performed for over 230 trial participants, of whom some 200 were given two doses of AZD1222 and about 25 were given two doses of MenACWY control vaccine. The full study reports these points: Participants were mostly white British and included more females than males, and it was suggested by the authors that clonal diversity may have been underestimated. Reportedly, close to half of the unique spike-specific TCRs recognized epitopes lying outside the regions that are mutated in the B.1.351 and B.1.1.7 variants. Spike-specific TCR breadth and depth rose significantly after two AZD1222 doses compared with day 0 and with MenACWY recipients. Because no day 14 peak-response samples were available, the repertoires could be characterized only after the peak T cell response. Conclusions about previously exposed vaccinees were limited because only six AZD1222 recipients were SARS-CoV-2 seropositive at baseline. Vaccine-associated CD4 TCRs spanned the whole spike protein, with dominant responses in regions 160-218 and 743-854. The 56-69-year group was small, and its depth increase did not reach significance, likely because of low power.

V is trimmed back by 6 bases and J by 4 bases, and the junction contains 8 bases that no gene match accounts for. From the cysteine up to the phenylalanine, the CDR3 has a length of 14 residues. Here the CDR3 DNA is all that survives: 42 bases in frame from base 1. The germline V gene specifies MNHEY as CDR1 and SVGAGI as CDR2. The CDR3 regions of human TCRbeta chains were analyzed by immunosequencing. The study's processing was this. Repertoire TCRs were checked for matches against a reference library of SARS-CoV-2-specific TCRs that had been generated using the MIRA antigen-specificity platform. Breadth was defined as the fraction of unique TCRs that were SARS-CoV-2-associated. Depth was defined as the fraction of total T cells that were SARS-CoV-2-associated. Each spike-specific TCR was assigned to its reactive spike region and to a CD4 or CD8 class using the MIRA data. Log10-transformed breadth and depth values were compared by one-way ANOVA with Sidak's multiple comparisons tests. Entries here come from immuneACCESS through TCRdb and include only in-frame sequences with V and J called. Some clones fail to appear in such tables; in the studies checked, an unresolved V gene covers under half of the shortfall, and the cause of the remainder is unknown. V, J and clone size reflect that table, while D and trimming were determined from the DNA. The sample data list about 130,000 clones, and over 90% of these were observed just once. The ten largest make up roughly 0.87% of the sample.

Reading the label with the study, this specimen's time point is: baseline before first vaccination. Vaccinee samples were obtained from the UK trials COV001 and COV002, which included a single-blind randomized controlled phase 2/3 trial of AZD1222 (ChAdOx1 nCoV-19) in healthy adults. For TCRbeta chain sequencing, PBMC samples from trial participants were taken at day 0 and at day 28 after the second dose. This chain joins TRBV6-5 to TRBJ1-2; 7 middle bases align to TRBD1. The receptor comes from an adult in good health. Sample: peripheral blood, taken on day 0 of AZD1222 vaccination. The CDR3 protein sequence reads: CASRDPGQFYGYTF. Read as DNA, the sequence is TGTGCCAGCAGAGACCCGGGACAGTTCTATGGCTACACCTTC.